The clone carrying this TCR beta chain was detected only a few times. Its antigen is undetermined. The germline V and J ends were trimmed by 10 bases and 8 bases, with 12 bases remaining between them. The germline V gene has CDR1 SGHTA and CDR2 FQGNSA. The CDR3 totals 12 residues. This record belongs to a study of T cell repertoires in cytomegalovirus infection. TCRdb ran MiXCR on the reads and lists one entry per CDR3 protein. The data show 300,000 to 400,000 distinct CDR3 sequences, roughly 29% seen once. Specimen: cultured PBMCs, collected from culture after CMV antigen stimulation. The rearrangement uses TRBV7-2 and TRBJ1-6; D remains ambiguous. The TCR was taken from a human donor in good health (CMV status not recorded). Some clones in this sample may be carry-over from other donors' samples. In DNA, the CDR3 is TGTGCCACCAAGGGATTCTATTCACCCCTCCACTTT. Encoded protein: CATKGFYSPLHF.